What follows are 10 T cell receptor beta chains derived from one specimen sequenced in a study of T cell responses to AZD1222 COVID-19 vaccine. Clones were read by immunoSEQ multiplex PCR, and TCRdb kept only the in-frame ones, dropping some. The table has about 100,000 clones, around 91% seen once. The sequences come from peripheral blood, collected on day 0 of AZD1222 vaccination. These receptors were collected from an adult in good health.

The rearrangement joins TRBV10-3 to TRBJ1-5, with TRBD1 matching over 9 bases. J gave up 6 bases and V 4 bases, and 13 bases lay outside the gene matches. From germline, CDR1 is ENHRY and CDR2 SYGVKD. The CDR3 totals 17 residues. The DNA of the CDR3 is TGTGCCATCAGTGCTGGGTTGTCGGGACAGGGAAGTCAGCCCCAGCATTTT. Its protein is CAISAGLSGQGSQPQHF.

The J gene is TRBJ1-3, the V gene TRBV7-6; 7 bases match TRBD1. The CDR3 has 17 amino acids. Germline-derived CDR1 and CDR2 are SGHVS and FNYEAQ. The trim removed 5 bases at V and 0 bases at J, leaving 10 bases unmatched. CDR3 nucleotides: TGTGCCAGCAGCGGTCGACAGGGAGCCCTCTCTGGAAACACCATATATTTT. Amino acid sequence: CASSGRQGALSGNTIYF.

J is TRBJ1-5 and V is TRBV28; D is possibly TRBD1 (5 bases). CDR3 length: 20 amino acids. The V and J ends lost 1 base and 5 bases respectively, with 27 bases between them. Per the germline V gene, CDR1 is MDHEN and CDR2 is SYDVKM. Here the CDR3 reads CASSLFPFPGEGRRHQPQHF. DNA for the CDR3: TGTGCCAGCAGTTTATTCCCGTTCCCGGGGGAGGGTAGGAGACATCAGCCCCAGCATTTT.

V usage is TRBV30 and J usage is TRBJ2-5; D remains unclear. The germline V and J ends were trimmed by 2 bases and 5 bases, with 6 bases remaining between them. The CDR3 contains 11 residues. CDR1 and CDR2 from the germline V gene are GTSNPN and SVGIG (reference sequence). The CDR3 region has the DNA TGTGCCTGGAGTCCCAGTGAGACCCAGTACTTC. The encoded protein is CAWSPSETQYF.

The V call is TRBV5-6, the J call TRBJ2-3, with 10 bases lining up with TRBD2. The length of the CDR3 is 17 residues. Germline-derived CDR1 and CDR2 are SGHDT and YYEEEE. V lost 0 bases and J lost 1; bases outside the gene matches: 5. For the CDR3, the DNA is TGTGCCAGCAGCTTGGGCCCAAGCGGGGGGGGCACAGATACGCAGTATTTT. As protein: CASSLGPSGGGTDTQYF. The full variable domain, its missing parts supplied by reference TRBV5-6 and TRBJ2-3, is DAGVTQSPTHLIKTRGQQVTLRCSPKSGHDTVSWYQQALGQGPQFIFQYYEEEERQRGNFPDRFSGHQFPNYSSELNVNALLLGDSALYLCASSLGPSGGGTDTQYFGPGTRLTVL.

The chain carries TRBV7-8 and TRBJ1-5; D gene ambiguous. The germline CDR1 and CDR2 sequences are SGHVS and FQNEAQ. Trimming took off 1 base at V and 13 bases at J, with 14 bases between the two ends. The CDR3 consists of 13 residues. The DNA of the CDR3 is TGTGCCAGCAGCTTAGGACTGGATGCCCAACAGCATTTT. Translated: CASSLGLDAQQHF.

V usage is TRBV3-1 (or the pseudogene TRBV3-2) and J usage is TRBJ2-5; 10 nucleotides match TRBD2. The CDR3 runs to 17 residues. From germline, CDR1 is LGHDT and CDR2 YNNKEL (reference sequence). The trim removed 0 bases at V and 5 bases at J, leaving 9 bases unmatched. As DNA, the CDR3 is TGTGCCAGCAGCCAAGAACTAGCGGGGCCGTCGGGGGAGACCCAGTACTTC. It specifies CASSQELAGPSGETQYF.

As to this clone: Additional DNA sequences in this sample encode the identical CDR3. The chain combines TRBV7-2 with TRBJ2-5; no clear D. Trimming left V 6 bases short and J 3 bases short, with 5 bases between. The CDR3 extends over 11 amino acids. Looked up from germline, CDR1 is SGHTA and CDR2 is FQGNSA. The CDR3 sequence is CASSLKETQYF. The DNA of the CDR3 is TGTGCCAGCAGTCTAAAAGAGACCCAGTACTTC.

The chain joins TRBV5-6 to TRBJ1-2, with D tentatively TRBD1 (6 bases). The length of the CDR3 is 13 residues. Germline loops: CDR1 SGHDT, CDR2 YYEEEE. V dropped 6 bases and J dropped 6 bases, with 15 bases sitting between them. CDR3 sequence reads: CASIEQGFDGYTF. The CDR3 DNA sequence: TGTGCCAGCATCGAACAGGGTTTCGATGGCTACACCTTC. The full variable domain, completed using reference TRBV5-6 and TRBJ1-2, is DAGVTQSPTHLIKTRGQQVTLRCSPKSGHDTVSWYQQALGQGPQFIFQYYEEEERQRGNFPDRFSGHQFPNYSSELNVNALLLGDSALYLCASIEQGFDGYTFGSGTRLTVV.

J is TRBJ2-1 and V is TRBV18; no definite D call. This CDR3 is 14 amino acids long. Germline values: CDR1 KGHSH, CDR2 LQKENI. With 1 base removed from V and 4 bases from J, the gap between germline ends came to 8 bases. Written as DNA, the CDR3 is TGTGCCAGCTCACCACGGGGTCGATACAATGAGCAGTTCTTC. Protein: CASSPRGRYNEQFF.